This TCR beta chain was identified during a study of T cell responses to AZD1222 COVID-19 vaccine. In its sample, this clone was seen once. TCRdb's table, derived via immunoSEQ multiplex PCR, lists solely in-frame clones and lacks some. The sample lists about 92,000 clones, just over 90% occurring once. The clonotype comes from an adult in good health. The specimen comprised peripheral blood, sampled on day 0 of AZD1222 vaccination.

CDR3 DNA: TGTGCCAGCAGCCGTATGGGGAACGATGGGGAGCTGTTTTTT. It specifies CASSRMGNDGELFF. The V and J genes are TRBV7-8 and TRBJ2-2; the D is unclear. Trimming cost V 5 bases and J 8 bases, with 15 bases left between them. The CDR3 is 14 residues long. Per the germline V gene, CDR1 is SGHVS and CDR2 is FQNEAQ.